The 17 T cell receptor beta chains reported below all come from one sample, sequenced in a study of identical twins. TCRdb reanalysed the 5' RACE reads using MiXCR and keeps one entry per CDR3 protein. This repertoire shows fewer than 250,000 distinct CDR3 sequences, 15% to 20% found once; its top ten account for 35% to 50%. This sample was also put to use in a study of T cells expressing NK-cell markers.

Sequencing used CD8+ T cells sorted from blood. These TCRs come from a woman between 18 and 30 years old in good health.

This clonotype was seen more than once but under ten times. The rearrangement links TRBV11-2 to TRBJ2-6; TRBD1 matches at 7 bases. CDR1 and CDR2 from the germline V gene are SGHAT and FQNNGV. This CDR3 is built from 17 residues. The J segment lost 0 bases and the V segment lost 3 bases, leaving 5 bases of the junction unmatched. The CDR3 DNA follows: TGTGCCAGCAGCTTTGACAGGGTTTTCTCTGGGGCCAACGTCCTGACTTTC. Translated, it gives CASSFDRVFSGANVLTF.

This clonotype was recorded a few times. V usage is TRBV29-1 and J usage is TRBJ2-7; 7 bases align to TRBD1. Losses at the gene ends were 6 bases for V and 0 bases for J; bases not matched to a gene: 8. Germline CDR1 reads SQVTM; CDR2 reads ANQGSEA. This CDR3 is 14 amino acids long. The CDR3 sequence: CSVPSRDSSYEQYF. The CDR3 DNA reads as TGCAGCGTGCCCTCCCGGGACAGCTCCTACGAGCAGTACTTC.

This chain links TRBV3-1 with TRBJ2-1; D is possibly TRBD2 (5 bases). Trimming stripped 0 bases from V and 0 bases from J, with 12 bases between. The germline V gene encodes CDR1 LGHDT and CDR2 YNNKEL (reference sequence). The CDR3 length is 17 residues. CDR3 sequence: CASSQDERENSYNEQFF. CDR3 nucleotide sequence: TGTGCCAGCAGCCAAGATGAGAGGGAGAACTCCTACAATGAGCAGTTCTTC.

The chain links TRBV20-1 to TRBJ2-1; 11 nucleotides match TRBD2. Germline CDR1 is DFQATT and CDR2 is SNEGSKA (reference sequence). The V and J ends lost 1 base and 0 bases, in that order; junction bases with no gene match: 8. There are 18 residues in the CDR3. The chain's CDR3 is CSARGWASGRSSYNEQFF. For the CDR3, the DNA is TGCAGTGCTAGAGGGTGGGCTAGCGGGAGGAGCTCCTACAATGAGCAGTTCTTC.

This clonotype has at least ten counts. J is TRBJ2-7 and V is TRBV12-3 or TRBV12-4; unclear D gene. V dropped 3 bases and J dropped 1 base, with 4 bases sitting between them. The CDR3 covers 12 residues. The chain's CDR3 is CASSFYSYEQYF. The DNA for the CDR3 is TGTGCCAGCAGTTTTTATTCCTACGAGCAGTACTTC.

This clonotype came up a few times. The chain joins TRBV7-9 to TRBJ2-7; D ambiguous. Germline CDR1 is SEHNR and CDR2 is FQNEAQ (reference sequence). V was cut by 2 bases and J by 6 bases, with 14 bases left in between. CDR3 length: 14 residues. The CDR3 spells CASSLTEDPGEQYF. The CDR3 nucleotides are TGTGCCAGCAGCTTAACTGAGGACCCGGGCGAGCAGTACTTC.

This chain links TRBV5-6 with TRBJ2-3; D remains ambiguous. Germline lookup yields CDR1 SGHDT and CDR2 YYEEEE. The V gene lost 2 bases and the J gene lost 7 bases, with 14 bases spanning the gap. The CDR3 extends over 14 amino acids. CDR3 DNA: TGTGCCAGCAGCTTAGGGTCGTTGATGAATACGCAGTATTTT. This translates into CASSLGSLMNTQYF.

The J gene is TRBJ2-1, the V gene TRBV5-5, with TRBD1 matching 8 bases. The CDR3 consists of 16 residues. Germline V lookup: CDR1 SGHKS, CDR2 YYEKEE (reference sequence). The ends lost 4 bases at V and 4 bases at J; junction bases unmatched: 10. The CDR3 DNA follows: TGTGCCAGCAGCCTCAGGGGGCCCAGCTCGTACAATGAGCAGTTCTTC. Translating it yields CASSLRGPSSYNEQFF. Full variable domain (rest looked up from reference TRBV5-5 and TRBJ2-1): DAGVTQSPTHLIKTRGQQVTLRCSPISGHKSVSWYQQVLGQGPQFIFQYYEKEERGRGNFPDRFSARQFPNYSSELNVNALLLGDSALYLCASSLRGPSSYNEQFFGPGTRLTVL.

This clonotype has only a few counts. The chain recombines TRBV10-3 with TRBJ2-7, with D possibly being TRBD2 (6 bases). CDR3 size: 15 residues. The V and J ends lost 6 bases and 0 bases respectively, with 15 bases between them. Germline V gives CDR1 ENHRY, CDR2 SYGVKD. The CDR3 is CAISPRLEPSYEQYF. DNA for the CDR3: TGTGCCATCAGCCCGCGACTAGAGCCCTCCTACGAGCAGTACTTC.

This clonotype was counted only a few times. V and J are TRBV7-9 and TRBJ2-1; the D gene is possibly TRBD1 (5 bases). Germline CDR1 reads SEHNR; CDR2 reads FQNEAQ (reference sequence). Between the trimmed V and J ends, which lost 2 bases and 7 bases, there was a span of 12 bases. This CDR3 comprises 14 residues. In nucleotides, the CDR3 is TGTGCCAGCAGCTTAACCCAAAAGGGGAATGAGCAGTTCTTC. It translates to CASSLTQKGNEQFF.

This sequence joins TRBV12-3 or TRBV12-4 and TRBJ2-1; TRBD1 aligns across 11 bases. The CDR3 spans 13 residues. The V and J ends lost 10 bases and 4 bases, in that order; junction bases with no gene match: 3. The CDR3 reads CATGQGAYNEQFF. CDR3 bases: TGTGCCACAGGACAGGGGGCGTACAATGAGCAGTTCTTC.

The chain is built from TRBV27 and TRBJ2-7; D gene unclear. The CDR3 has 9 residues. Germline V CDR1 and CDR2: MNHEY, SMNVEV (reference sequence). The ends were cut back, 8 bases at V and 9 bases at J, with 8 bases in the middle. CDR3 bases: TGTGCCAGCCACAACGGGCAGTACTTC. As protein: CASHNGQYF.

At least ten counts were recorded for this clonotype. The gene calls are TRBV20-1 and TRBJ2-1; 8 nucleotides align to TRBD2. V lost 7 bases and J lost 9; bases outside the gene matches: 14. Germline V gene sequence: CDR1 DFQATT, CDR2 SNEGSKA (reference sequence). The CDR3 loop spans 14 amino acids. Here the CDR3 DNA reads TGCAGTGGCACCGGTAGCGGGGATCATGGTGAGCAGTTCTTC. It translates to CSGTGSGDHGEQFF.

Ten or more counts support this clonotype. The chain uses TRBV7-9 and TRBJ1-5, with unresolved D. V dropped 10 bases and J dropped 2 bases, with 12 bases sitting between them. Germline CDR1 reads SEHNR; CDR2 reads FQNEAQ (reference sequence). The CDR3 loop spans 13 amino acids. As DNA, the CDR3 is TGTGCCATAGAAGACGGGGGCAATCAGCCCCAGCATTTT. This encodes CAIEDGGNQPQHF.

The rearrangement uses TRBV7-2 and TRBJ2-7; unclear D gene. Germline V lookup: CDR1 SGHTA, CDR2 FQGNSA. The ends were cut back, 1 base at V and 3 bases at J, with 7 bases in the middle. CDR3 length: 13 amino acids. This CDR3 reads CASSLERDYEQYF. CDR3 bases: TGTGCCAGCAGCTTAGAAAGGGACTACGAGCAGTACTTC.

The chain carries TRBV3-1 and TRBJ2-4; TRBD1 matches 9 bases. The CDR3 sequence is 14 residues long. Germline V CDR1 and CDR2: LGHDT, YNNKEL (reference sequence). The junction had 7 bases not matched to a gene; V was cut back by 6 bases and J by 7 bases. CDR3 in DNA: TGTGCCAGCAGTTCCACAGGGGGCATGAACATTCAGTACTTC. It encodes CASSSTGGMNIQYF.

This clonotype has only a few counts. The final CDR3 position lacks the conserved phenylalanine or tryptophan, pointing to a likely read error. The genes are TRBV11-2 and TRBJ2-1, with 9 nucleotides matching TRBD2. This CDR3 has 16 amino acids. From germline, CDR1 is SGHAT and CDR2 FQNNGV. With V trimmed by 0 bases and J by 7 bases, 7 bases remained unmatched. CDR3 nucleotides: TGTGCCAGCAGCTTAGAAGCGGGAGGCCTTGGGAATGAGCAGTTCCTC. Translating it yields CASSLEAGGLGNEQFL.